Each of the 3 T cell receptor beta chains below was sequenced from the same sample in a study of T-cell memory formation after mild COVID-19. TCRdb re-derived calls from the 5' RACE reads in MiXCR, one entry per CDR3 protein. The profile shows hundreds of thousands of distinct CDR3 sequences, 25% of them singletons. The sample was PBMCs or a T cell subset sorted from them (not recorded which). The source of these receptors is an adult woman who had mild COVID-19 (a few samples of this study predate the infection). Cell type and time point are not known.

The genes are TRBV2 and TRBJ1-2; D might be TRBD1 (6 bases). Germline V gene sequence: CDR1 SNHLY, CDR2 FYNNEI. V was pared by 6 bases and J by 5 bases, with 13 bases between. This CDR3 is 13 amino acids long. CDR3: CASRETGGYGYTF. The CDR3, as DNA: TGTGCCAGCAGGGAGACAGGAGGGTATGGCTACACCTTC.

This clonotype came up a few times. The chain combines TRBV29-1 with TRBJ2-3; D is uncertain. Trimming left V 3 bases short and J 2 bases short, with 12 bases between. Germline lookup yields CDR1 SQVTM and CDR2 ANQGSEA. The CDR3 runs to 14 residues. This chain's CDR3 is CSVDPRESTDTQYF. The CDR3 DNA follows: TGCAGCGTTGATCCCAGAGAATCCACAGATACGCAGTATTTT.

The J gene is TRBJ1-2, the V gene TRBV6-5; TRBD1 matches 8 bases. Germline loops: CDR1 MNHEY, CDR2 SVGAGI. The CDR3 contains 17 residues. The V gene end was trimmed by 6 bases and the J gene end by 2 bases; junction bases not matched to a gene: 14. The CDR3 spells CASRGSRDRNRNYGYTF. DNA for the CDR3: TGTGCCAGCAGGGGGTCCCGGGACAGGAATCGCAACTATGGCTACACCTTC.